This T cell receptor beta chain is from a study of T-cell memory formation after mild COVID-19. General study results and limits: Contracting CD4+ clones lay largely in CM and EM, with CD8+ ones residing in EMRA.

5'RACE with constant-segment primers built TCRalpha and TCRbeta cDNA libraries with UMIs. Each CDR3 protein gets one entry after TCRdb re-called the 5' RACE reads with MiXCR. The sample has around 440,000 distinct CDR3 sequences; around a sixth are singletons. CDR3 length: 14 amino acids. V trimming: 5 bases; J trimming: 5 bases; junction bases outside the gene matches: 8. The germline V gene encodes CDR1 DFQATT and CDR2 SNEGSKA (reference sequence). In its sample, this clonotype was seen a few times. Its antigen is undetermined. Sequenced: PBMCs or a T cell subset sorted from them (not recorded which). The clonotype comes from an adult woman who had mild COVID-19 (a few samples of this study predate the infection). Cell type and time point are not known. The rearrangement links TRBV20-1 to TRBJ1-1, with 10 bases lining up with TRBD1. The CDR3 nucleotides are TGCAGTGCTTACCGACAGGGGGCGATTACTGAAGCTTTCTTT. Translated: CSAYRQGAITEAFF.